This TCR beta chain emerged from a study of blood T cells in healthy people across ages. Study findings and constraints: TCR beta diversity tracked closely with naive T cell percentage.

It was with a sample-barcoded 5' primer and a J-beta primer mix that a second PCR of about 6 to 12 cycles was run. The template-switch adaptor, which had 12 random nucleotides, put a tag on each cDNA molecule. Using its own MiXCR run on the 5' RACE reads, TCRdb lists one record per CDR3 protein. The sample lists 1,300,000 or so distinct CDR3 sequences, 45% to 70% occurring once. About this clonotype itself: Its target is unknown.

Material: blood. The clonotype comes from a man younger than 30 in good health.

The CDR3 region is CASSATALAGGSYEQYF. As DNA, the CDR3 is TGTGCCAGCAGTGCGACCGCTCTAGCGGGGGGATCCTACGAGCAGTACTTC. V gene TRBV27 combines with J gene TRBJ2-7, with 11 bases identical to TRBD2. Germline CDR1 MNHEY, CDR2 SMNVEV (reference sequence). V shed 5 bases, J shed 1 base, and the junction held 10 bases outside the gene matches. This CDR3 has 17 amino acids.